This is a list of T cell receptor beta chains from one sample in a study of T cell responses to AZD1222 COVID-19 vaccine. TCRdb's table, derived via immunoSEQ multiplex PCR, lists solely in-frame clones and lacks some. The sample has fewer than 120,000 clones, 87% seen once. Sequenced here: peripheral blood, sampled on day 0 of AZD1222 vaccination. The receptors originated from an adult in good health. Both conserved end residues are part of each CDR3. D genes are given only for firm matches. Only some rows state a clone size, as once, few, many or a class for expanded clones.

j_call | v_call | d_call | cdr3_length | clone_size | cdr3_aa | cdr3_nt
TRBJ1-1 | TRBV19 | . | 15 | . | CASSIDLQGNTEAFF | TGTGCCAGTAGTATAGATCTACAAGGGAACACTGAAGCTTTCTTT
TRBJ1-2 | TRBV29-1 | . | 12 | few | CSGWEGVYGYTF | TGCAGCGGCTGGGAGGGGGTCTATGGCTACACCTTC
TRBJ2-7 | TRBV5-8 | . | 17 | . | CASSPGSSPGADYEQYF | TGTGCCAGCAGCCCCGGGTCTTCCCCGGGGGCAGACTACGAGCAGTACTTC
TRBJ1-3 | TRBV3-1/TRBV3-2 | . | 13 | . | CASSLLSGNTIYF | TGTGCCAGCAGCCTTTTATCCGGAAACACCATATATTTT
TRBJ2-7 | TRBV5-1 | . | 15 | . | CASSLRSGPTDEQYF | TGCGCCAGCAGCCTCCGATCCGGGCCTACCGACGAGCAGTACTTC
TRBJ2-6 | TRBV7-3 | . | 16 | . | CASSLSSSSGANVLTF | TGTGCCAGCAGCTTAAGTTCTTCATCTGGGGCCAACGTCCTGACTTTC
TRBJ2-7 | TRBV12-2 | . | 16 | . | CASRPPPGLAGSGLFF | TGTGCAAGTCGCCCGCCCCCGGGACTAGCGGGCTCGGGGTTGTTCTTC
TRBJ2-7 | TRBV19 | TRBD1 | 12 | . | CASSDREYEQYF | TGTGCCAGTAGCGACAGGGAGTACGAGCAGTACTTC
TRBJ2-3 | TRBV6-5 | . | 16 | once | CASSYSRGGGTDTQYF | TGTGCCAGCAGTTACTCGAGGGGAGGGGGAACAGATACGCAGTATTTT
TRBJ2-6 | TRBV6-6 | TRBD1 | 15 | . | CASTQTGAGANVLTF | TGTGCCAGCACTCAAACAGGGGCTGGGGCCAACGTCCTGACTTTC
TRBJ1-6 | TRBV6-6 | TRBD1 | 16 | once | CASSYSAGQMGSPLHF | TGTGCCAGCAGTTACTCGGCGGGACAGATGGGTTCACCCCTCCACTTT
TRBJ1-4 | TRBV7-2 | . | 16 | . | CASSLWSPATNEKLFF | TGTGCCAGCAGCCTTTGGTCGCCTGCAACTAATGAAAAACTGTTTTTT
TRBJ2-7 | TRBV28 | TRBD2 | 15 | . | CASSFSSGRVYEQYF | TGTGCCAGCAGTTTTTCGAGCGGGAGGGTCTACGAGCAGTACTTC
TRBJ1-5 | TRBV18 | . | 13 | . | CASSPHSNQPQHF | TGTGCCAGCTCACCACACAGCAATCAGCCCCAGCATTTT
TRBJ1-4 | TRBV18 | TRBD1 | 15 | . | CASSPPGQGSEKLFF | TGTGCCAGCTCACCACCGGGACAGGGGAGTGAAAAACTGTTTTTT
TRBJ1-4 | TRBV5-8 | . | 15 | . | CASSLAPSLGEKLFF | TGTGCCAGCAGCTTGGCGCCTTCGTTGGGTGAAAAACTGTTTTTT
TRBJ1-6 | TRBV7-2 | . | 14 | . | CASSFGQISSPLHF | TGTGCCAGCAGCTTCGGACAGATCAGCTCACCCCTCCACTTT
TRBJ1-1 | TRBV7-2 | TRBD1 | 14 | . | CASSLGRQGIYAFF | TGTGCCAGCAGCTTAGGAAGACAGGGTATCTATGCTTTCTTT
TRBJ2-7 | TRBV2 | . | 12 | . | CASGQGTYEQYF | TGTGCCAGCGGGCAGGGGACCTACGAGCAGTACTTC
TRBJ1-2 | TRBV29-1 | . | 16 | . | CSVETIGTQRNYGYTF | TGCAGCGTTGAAACTATAGGGACACAACGTAACTATGGCTACACCTTC
TRBJ2-7 | TRBV5-4 | . | 14 | . | CASSLSRASFEQYF | TGTGCCAGCAGCTTGTCGAGGGCATCGTTTGAGCAGTACTTC
TRBJ2-7 | TRBV7-2 | . | 15 | . | CASSFSPVATYEQYF | TGTGCCAGCAGCTTCTCCCCGGTGGCGACCTACGAGCAGTACTTC
TRBJ1-1 | TRBV25-1 | TRBD1 | 15 | . | CASSDRQGFDTEAFF | TGTGCCAGCAGTGACCGACAGGGGTTTGACACTGAAGCTTTCTTT
TRBJ2-1 | TRBV29-1 | . | 14 | . | CSVERGNGFNEQFF | TGCAGCGTTGAAAGAGGGAATGGATTTAATGAGCAGTTCTTC
TRBJ1-2 | TRBV6-5 | . | 16 | . | CASSYSKGSALGGYTF | TGTGCCAGCAGTTACTCGAAGGGATCAGCCTTAGGAGGCTACACCTTC
TRBJ2-7 | TRBV2 | . | 14 | once | CASKPRDWGYEQYF | TGTGCCAGCAAACCCCGGGACTGGGGCTACGAGCAGTACTTC
TRBJ2-7 | TRBV28 | TRBD1 | 14 | few | CASSLSGPQGEQYF | TGTGCCAGCAGTTTATCGGGCCCACAGGGGGAGCAGTACTTC
TRBJ1-2 | TRBV24-1 | . | 15 | . | CATEHRPPGPNGYTF | TGTGCCACCGAACACCGGCCCCCGGGGCCGAATGGCTACACCTTC
TRBJ1-1 | TRBV3-1/TRBV3-2 | . | 15 | . | CASSHPKGRGTEAFF | TGTGCCAGCAGCCACCCCAAGGGGCGCGGGACTGAAGCTTTCTTT
TRBJ1-1 | TRBV18 | TRBD1 | 16 | . | CASSQQGDRLSRGAFF | TGTGCCAGCTCACAGCAAGGGGACAGGCTCTCTCGGGGAGCTTTCTTT
TRBJ1-4 | TRBV7-2 | TRBD1 | 16 | once | CASSRARQGSSEKLFF | TGTGCCAGCAGCCGTGCCCGACAGGGAAGCAGTGAAAAACTGTTTTTT
TRBJ2-7 | TRBV10-2 | TRBD1 | 15 | . | CASSTDRGSPYEQYF | TGCGCCAGCAGTACGGACAGGGGCTCTCCCTACGAGCAGTACTTC
TRBJ2-7 | TRBV18 | . | 13 | few | CASSPTRNYEQYF | TGTGCCAGCTCGCCGACCCGTAACTACGAGCAGTACTTC
TRBJ1-3 | TRBV5-1 | . | 12 | once | CASRGSGNTIYF | TGCGCCAGCAGGGGGTCTGGAAACACCATATATTTT
TRBJ1-1 | TRBV7-3 | TRBD1 | 13 | . | CASSQSGTGEAFF | TGTGCCAGCAGCCAGAGTGGGACAGGGGAAGCTTTCTTT
TRBJ1-1 | TRBV18 | . | 13 | few | CASSPLKSTEAFF | TGTGCCAGCTCACCACTGAAGAGCACTGAAGCTTTCTTT
TRBJ1-5 | TRBV19 | . | 15 | . | CASSIAGDFSQPQHF | TGTGCCAGTAGTATAGCGGGCGACTTTAGCCAGCCCCAGCATTTT
TRBJ1-4 | TRBV5-1 | . | 15 | . | CASSPEGVGGEKLFF | TGCGCCAGCAGCCCGGAGGGGGTTGGAGGTGAAAAACTGTTTTTT
TRBJ2-7 | TRBV25-1 | . | 14 | . | CASSEKGTSYEQYF | TGTGCCAGCAGTGAGAAGGGAACCTCCTACGAGCAGTACTTC
TRBJ1-6 | TRBV6-6 | TRBD1 | 13 | . | CASRTGVDSPLHF | TGTGCCAGCAGGACAGGGGTGGATTCACCCCTCCACTTT
TRBJ1-1 | TRBV28 | . | 14 | . | CASSLFTVNTEAFF | TGTGCCAGCAGTTTATTCACCGTGAACACTGAAGCTTTCTTT
TRBJ1-4 | TRBV5-1 | TRBD1 | 14 | . | CASSFEGAGEKLFF | TGCGCCAGCAGCTTCGAGGGGGCGGGTGAAAAACTGTTTTTT
TRBJ1-5 | TRBV7-2 | . | 13 | . | CASSPDRNQPQHF | TGTGCCAGCAGCCCAGACAGGAATCAGCCCCAGCATTTT
TRBJ2-7 | TRBV6-6 | . | 15 | few | CASTAGPNGNYEQYF | TGTGCCAGCACGGCCGGTCCGAATGGGAACTACGAGCAGTACTTC
TRBJ1-4 | TRBV18 | . | 14 | . | CASSPRGANEKLFF | TGTGCCAGCTCACCAAGGGGCGCAAATGAAAAACTGTTTTTT
TRBJ1-5 | TRBV7-9 | . | 19 | . | CASSLAQESHPARNQPQHF | TGTGCCAGCAGCTTAGCGCAAGAATCCCACCCCGCAAGAAATCAGCCCCAGCATTTT
TRBJ1-1 | TRBV6-6 | . | 14 | . | CASSGSGVNTEAFF | TGTGCCAGCTCGGGGTCAGGGGTGAACACTGAAGCTTTCTTT
TRBJ2-2 | TRBV2 | TRBD2 | 16 | . | CARRAGLAGGTGELFF | TGTGCCCGCCGCGCGGGACTAGCGGGAGGGACCGGGGAGCTGTTTTTT
TRBJ2-5 | TRBV5-1 | TRBD1 | 14 | . | CASSWDEGAGTQYF | TGCGCCAGCAGCTGGGACGAGGGGGCAGGGACCCAGTACTTC
TRBJ1-1 | TRBV5-4 | . | 15 | . | CASSLPGAGWTEAFF | TGTGCCAGCAGCTTGCCGGGGGCGGGATGGACTGAAGCTTTCTTT
TRBJ1-1 | TRBV7-2 | . | 13 | . | CASSLGTNTEAFF | TGTGCCAGCAGCTTAGGCACGAACACTGAAGCTTTCTTT
TRBJ1-5 | TRBV28 | . | 15 | . | CASTQGPSNNQPQHF | TGTGCCAGCACCCAGGGGCCGAGTAACAATCAGCCCCAGCATTTT
TRBJ2-1 | TRBV5-1 | . | 16 | . | CASRRAAGSSYNEQFF | TGCGCCAGCCGACGGGCCGCAGGTAGCTCCTACAATGAGCAGTTCTTC
TRBJ1-2 | TRBV12-3/TRBV12-4 | . | 12 | . | CASSGGYYGYTF | TGTGCCAGCAGTGGGGGCTACTATGGCTACACCTTC
TRBJ1-5 | TRBV5-8 | TRBD1 | 17 | . | CASSLDRGLYSNQPQHF | TGTGCCAGCAGCTTGGACAGGGGATTATATAGCAATCAGCCCCAGCATTTT
TRBJ2-1 | TRBV7-3 | . | 15 | once | CASSLTGLFYNEQFF | TGTGCCAGCAGCTTAACTGGTCTTTTCTACAATGAGCAGTTCTTC
TRBJ2-7 | TRBV15 | TRBD1 | 16 | once | CATSQDRDRAPYEQYF | TGTGCCACCAGCCAAGACCGGGACAGGGCTCCTTACGAGCAGTACTTC
TRBJ2-5 | TRBV19 | TRBD2 | 15 | . | CASGPSGGPWETQYF | TGTGCCAGTGGACCTAGCGGGGGGCCTTGGGAGACCCAGTACTTC